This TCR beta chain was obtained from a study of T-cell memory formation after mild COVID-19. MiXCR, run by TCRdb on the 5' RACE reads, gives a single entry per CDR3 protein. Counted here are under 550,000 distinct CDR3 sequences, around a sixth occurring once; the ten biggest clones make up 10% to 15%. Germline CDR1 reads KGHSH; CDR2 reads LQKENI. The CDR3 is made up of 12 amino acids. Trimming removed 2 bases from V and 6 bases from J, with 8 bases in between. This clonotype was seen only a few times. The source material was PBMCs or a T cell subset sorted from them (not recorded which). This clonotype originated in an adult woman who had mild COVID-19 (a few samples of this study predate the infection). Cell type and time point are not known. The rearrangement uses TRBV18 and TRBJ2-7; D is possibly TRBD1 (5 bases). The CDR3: CASSPDSREQYF. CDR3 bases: TGTGCCAGCTCACCAGACAGCCGCGAGCAGTACTTC.